Below, one TCR beta chain is given with its context. This CDR3 is built from 16 residues. The V and J ends lost 3 bases and 7 bases, in that order; junction bases with no gene match: 7. Germline V gene data show CDR1 as KGHSH and CDR2 as LQKENI. In the original analysis: Scientists estimated how many nucleated cells there were by amplifying reference gene primers. Sequenced by immunoSEQ multiplex PCR; TCRdb stores in-frame clones only, minus some. V, J and clone size reflect that table, while D and trimming were determined from the DNA. The table lists 75,000 to 100,000 clones, approximately 86% of them singletons. The record originates from a study of blood T cell repertoires in COVID-19.

Sequencing was performed on peripheral blood. This clonotype originated in a woman older than 75 with acute or convalescent COVID-19. The chain employs TRBV18 and TRBJ1-6; TRBD1 aligns across 9 bases. The CDR3 DNA reads as TGTGCCAGCTCACCTAAGGGACAGGGCGGCAATTCACCCCTCCACTTT. Its translation: CASSPKGQGGNSPLHF.